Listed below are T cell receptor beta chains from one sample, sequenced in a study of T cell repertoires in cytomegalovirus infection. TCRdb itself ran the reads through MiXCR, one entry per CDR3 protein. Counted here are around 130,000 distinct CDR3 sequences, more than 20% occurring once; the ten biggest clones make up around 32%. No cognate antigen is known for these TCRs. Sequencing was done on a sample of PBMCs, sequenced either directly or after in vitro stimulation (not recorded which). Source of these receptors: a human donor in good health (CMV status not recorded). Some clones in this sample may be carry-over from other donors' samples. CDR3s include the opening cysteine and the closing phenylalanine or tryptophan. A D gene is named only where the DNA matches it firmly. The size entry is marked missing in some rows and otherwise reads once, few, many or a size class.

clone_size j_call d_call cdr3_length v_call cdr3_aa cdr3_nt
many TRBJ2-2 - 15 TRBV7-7 CASSLASGQHGELFF TGTGCCAGCAGCTTAGCTTCTGGACAACACGGGGAGCTGTTTTTT
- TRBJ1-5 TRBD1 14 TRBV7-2 CASSPDRVNQPQHF TGTGCCAGCAGCCCTGACAGGGTCAATCAGCCCCAGCATTTT
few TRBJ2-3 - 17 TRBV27 CASSLRGGGRRSDTQYF TGTGCCAGCAGTTTAAGAGGAGGGGGACGTCGCTCAGATACGCAGTATTTT
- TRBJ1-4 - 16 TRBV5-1 CASSLEPGTGGEKLFF TGCGCCAGCAGCTTGGAGCCCGGGACGGGAGGCGAAAAACTGTTTTTT
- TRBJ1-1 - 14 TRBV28 CASSFRAGDPEAFF TGTGCCAGCAGTTTCCGCGCTGGCGATCCTGAAGCTTTCTTT
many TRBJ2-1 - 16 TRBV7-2 CASSAITSRVNNEQFF TGTGCCAGCAGCGCGATAACTAGCAGAGTAAACAATGAGCAGTTCTTC
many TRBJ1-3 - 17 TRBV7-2 CASSRTQRVSSGNTIYF TGTGCCAGCAGCAGAACTCAGCGAGTCTCCTCTGGAAACACCATATATTTT
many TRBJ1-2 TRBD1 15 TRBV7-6 CASSPQGARSYGYTF TGTGCCAGCAGCCCACAGGGGGCGAGGAGTTATGGCTACACCTTC
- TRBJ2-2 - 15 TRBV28 CASITGGADTGELFF TGTGCCAGCATCACCGGGGGCGCCGACACCGGGGAGCTGTTTTTT
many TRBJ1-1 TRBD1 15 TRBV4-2 CASSRRGQGGTEAFF TGTGCCAGCAGCCGAAGAGGACAGGGGGGCACTGAAGCTTTCTTT